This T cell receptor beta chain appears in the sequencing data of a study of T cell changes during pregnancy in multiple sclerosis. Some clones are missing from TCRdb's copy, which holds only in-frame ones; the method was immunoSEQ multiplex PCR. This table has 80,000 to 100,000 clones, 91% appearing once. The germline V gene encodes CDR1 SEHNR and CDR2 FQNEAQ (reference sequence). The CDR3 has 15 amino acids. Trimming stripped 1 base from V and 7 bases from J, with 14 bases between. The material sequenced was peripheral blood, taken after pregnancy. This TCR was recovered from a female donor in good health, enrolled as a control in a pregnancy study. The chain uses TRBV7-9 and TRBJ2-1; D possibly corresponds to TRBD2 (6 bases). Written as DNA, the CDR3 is TGTGCCAGCAGCTTAGTAGATGGGGCGGGGAATGAGCAGTTCTTC. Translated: CASSLVDGAGNEQFF.